A single T cell receptor (beta chain) is shown here with its context. These data belong to a study of blood T cell repertoires in COVID-19. For the study at large: Samples of COVID-19 (acute and convalescent) were obtained from the United States, Italy and Spain. The analysed material was cDNA or gDNA that came from T cells, B-cell-depleted T cells, or PBMCs.

CDR3 length equals 16 residues. Germline loops: CDR1 LNHDA, CDR2 SQIVND (reference sequence). The ends were cut back, 5 bases at V and 0 bases at J, with 14 bases in the middle. In the original workflow: Reference gene primer amplification gave nucleated cell count estimates. TCRdb's table, derived via immunoSEQ multiplex PCR, lists solely in-frame clones and lacks some. That table is the source of V, J and clone size, and D and trimming were worked out from the DNA. This repertoire shows 180,000 or so clones, 85% to 90% found once; its top ten account for over 3.5%. The chain couples TRBV19 to TRBJ1-5; D unresolved. The TCR comes from a man younger than 35 with active or convalescent COVID-19. Sequencing was done on a sample of peripheral blood. This CDR3 is CASSSHPGYSNQPQHF. CDR3 in DNA: TGTGCCAGTAGTTCTCATCCGGGGTATAGCAATCAGCCCCAGCATTTT.